This TCR beta chain was recovered during a study of shared clonotypes between healthy human individuals. Study overall: Per donor, CD8 memory used one plate, CD8 naive used two, CD4 memory used three and CD4 naive used three. Findings of the study overall: Sorted-subset sequencing was shown by rarefaction to be incomplete despite large depth.

For this clone: Its antigen is still unknown.

The assay was immunoSEQ multiplex PCR, and TCRdb's table has in-frame clones only and misses some. The sample consists of just over 2,000,000 clones, 90% to 95% of them appearing once. Trimming took 0 bases from V and 3 from J, leaving 11 bases between them. The CDR3 has 14 residues. CDR1 and CDR2 from the germline V gene are GTSNPN and SVGIG (reference sequence). Sequencing was done on a sample of naive CD4+ T cells sorted from blood. Subset noted: CD45RA+ positively selected. V usage is TRBV30 and J usage is TRBJ1-2; unclear D gene. This receptor was taken from a man between 18 and 35 years old in good health. This CDR3 is CAWSVSEHDYGYTF. Written as DNA, the CDR3 is TGTGCCTGGAGTGTGAGTGAACATGACTATGGCTACACCTTC.